Only a few counts were recorded for the clone carrying this T cell receptor beta chain. Its antigen is not known. This specimen belongs to a study of blood T cells in healthy people across ages. Study findings and constraints: Roughly linear declines in TCR beta diversity per million T cells occurred with age. Expanded clonotype changes were possibly confounded by unknown donor CMV status.

Sample-barcoded 5' priming and a J-beta primer mix drove a second PCR of about 7 to 11 cycles. Each cDNA molecule was tagged by a template-switch adaptor with 12 random nucleotides. MiXCR, run by TCRdb on the 5' RACE reads, gives a single entry per CDR3 protein. The data hold about a million distinct CDR3 sequences, with 51% observed a single time. This CDR3 has 15 amino acids. Germline CDR1 SQVTM, CDR2 ANQGSEA. V trimming: 6 bases; J trimming: 4 bases; junction bases outside the gene matches: 11. The sample comprised blood. The chain has TRBV29-1 and TRBJ2-7, with 11 nucleotides matching TRBD1. The clonotype was recovered from a woman aged 55 to 70 in good health. The CDR3 sequence: CSVLSGQGARYEQYF. The CDR3 DNA is TGCAGCGTCCTGTCCGGACAGGGGGCAAGGTACGAGCAGTACTTC.